The 5 T cell receptor beta chains below all came from one sample that was sequenced in a study of cytotoxic CD8 clonotypes in ibrutinib-treated CLL. Method: immunoSEQ multiplex PCR; TCRdb's copy keeps in-frame clones and lacks some. The table lists about 50,000 clones, about 54% of them singletons. This material consisted of PBMCs, taken at disease progression, from a patient treated with ibrutinib. The receptors were gathered from a human donor with chronic lymphocytic leukemia.

V is TRBV7-2 and J is TRBJ2-5; possibly TRBD1 or TRBD2 for D (5 bases each). CDR3 length: 15 residues. CDR1 and CDR2 (germline): SGHTA, FQGNSA. V was pared by 4 bases and J by 5 bases, with 17 bases between. In DNA form, the CDR3 reads TGTGCCAGCAGCTCCTTCCCCCGGGGCCCGGAGACCCAGTACTTC. Its translation is CASSSFPRGPETQYF.

The CDR3 region has the DNA TGCGCCAGCAGCCAAGGGTCTAGCGGCCGCGGGTATACGCAGTATTTT. This encodes CASSQGSSGRGYTQYF. The V call is TRBV4-1, the J call TRBJ2-3, with 7 bases identical to TRBD2. V trimming: 1 base; J trimming: 7 bases; junction bases outside the gene matches: 11. Germline-derived CDR1 and CDR2 are MGHRA and YSYEKL. CDR3 length equals 16 residues.

The CDR3, as DNA: TGTGCCAGCAGTTTCGGGCAGGGGGACGGAGCTTTCTTT. It codes for CASSFGQGDGAFF. The chain is built from TRBV27 and TRBJ1-1, with 7 bases aligning to TRBD1. Looked up from germline, CDR1 is MNHEY and CDR2 is SMNVEV (reference sequence). V was clipped by 3 bases and J by 10 bases; unmatched bases: 8. CDR3 length equals 13 residues.

This chain uses TRBV30 with TRBJ2-4, with unresolved D. V lost 0 bases and J 1 base, leaving 16 bases between the germline ends. Germline values: CDR1 GTSNPN, CDR2 SVGIG (reference sequence). This CDR3 comprises 17 residues. The CDR3 DNA reads as TGTGCCTGGAGTGTACGTAGGGAATTAGTGGCCAAAAACATTCAGTACTTC. It specifies CAWSVRRELVAKNIQYF.

This clone was counted a single time. The V gene is TRBV7-2, the J gene TRBJ2-7; D may correspond to TRBD1 or TRBD2 (5 bases each). CDR3 length: 14 residues. V was shortened by 5 bases and J by 6 bases, with 17 bases between the two germline ends. Germline lookup yields CDR1 SGHTA and CDR2 FQGNSA. The DNA of the CDR3 is TGTGCCAGCAGCCTCCACCGGTCGAGGGGCGAGCAGTACTTC. Translating it yields CASSLHRSRGEQYF.